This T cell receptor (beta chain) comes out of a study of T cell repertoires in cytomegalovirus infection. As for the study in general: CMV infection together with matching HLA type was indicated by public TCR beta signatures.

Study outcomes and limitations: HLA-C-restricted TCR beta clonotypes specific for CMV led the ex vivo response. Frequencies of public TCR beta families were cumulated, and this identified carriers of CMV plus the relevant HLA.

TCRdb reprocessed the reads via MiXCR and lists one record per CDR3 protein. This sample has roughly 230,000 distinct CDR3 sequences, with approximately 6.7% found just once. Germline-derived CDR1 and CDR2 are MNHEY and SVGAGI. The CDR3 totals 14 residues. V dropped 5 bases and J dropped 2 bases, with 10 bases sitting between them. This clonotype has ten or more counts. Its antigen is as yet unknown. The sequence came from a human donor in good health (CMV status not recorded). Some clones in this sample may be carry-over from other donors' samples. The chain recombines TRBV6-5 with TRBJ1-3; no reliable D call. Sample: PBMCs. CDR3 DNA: TGTGCCAGCAGTAATGGAATGACTGGAAACACCATATATTTT. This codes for CASSNGMTGNTIYF.